Following are 27 T cell receptor beta chains from one sample sequenced in a study of T cell responses to AZD1222 COVID-19 vaccine. This table comes from immunoSEQ multiplex PCR, and its TCRdb copy is limited to in-frame clones, with some not included. The repertoire consists of about 150,000 clones, with over 75% occurring once and the leading ten covering more than 1.2%. Sequences were derived from peripheral blood, sampled on day 0 of AZD1222 vaccination. The receptors originated from an adult in good health.

This clone came up once. The V call is TRBV6-1, the J call TRBJ2-4, with D possibly being TRBD2 (6 bases). CDR3 length: 17 amino acids. V dropped 3 bases and J dropped 6 bases, with 21 bases sitting between them. CDR1 and CDR2 from the germline V gene are MNHNS and SASEGT. The CDR3, as DNA: TGTGCCAGCAGTGAGAACTCGCGGGAACAACGGGGAAACATTCAGTACTTC. This translates into CASSENSREQRGNIQYF.

V and J are TRBV18 and TRBJ1-6; D is ambiguous. CDR1 and CDR2 from the germline V gene are KGHSH and LQKENI. Trimming removed 2 bases at V and 8 bases at J, with 16 bases between. This CDR3 contains 16 residues. The DNA for the CDR3 is TGTGCCAGCTCACCAGTTGGCACATCCTGGGATTCACCCCTCCACTTT. Its protein product is CASSPVGTSWDSPLHF.

The chain uses TRBV5-1 and TRBJ2-7; 9 nucleotides line up with TRBD2. The CDR3 has 14 amino acids. V was pared by 3 bases and J by 3 bases, with 4 bases of the junction left unmatched. Germline values: CDR1 SGHRS, CDR2 YFSETQ. The CDR3 sequence is CASSSGLASYEQYF. The CDR3 coding sequence is TGCGCCAGCAGCTCGGGACTAGCAAGCTACGAGCAGTACTTC.

V usage is TRBV27 and J usage is TRBJ2-7; D gene uncertain. Trimming removed 6 bases from V and 5 bases from J, with 11 bases in between. This CDR3 has 12 amino acids. The germline V gene has CDR1 MNHEY and CDR2 SMNVEV (reference sequence). In DNA form, the CDR3 reads TGTGCCAGCAGAACGAGCCGACACGAGCAGTACTTC. Translation gives CASRTSRHEQYF.

V is TRBV25-1 and J is TRBJ1-1; D is unclear. Trimming cost V 3 bases and J 6 bases, with 14 bases left between them. The length of the CDR3 is 14 residues. Germline V gene lookup returns CDR1 MGHDK and CDR2 SYGVNS. The CDR3 loop is CASSDLVIGAEAFF. CDR3 coding DNA: TGTGCCAGCAGTGACCTGGTTATAGGCGCTGAAGCTTTCTTT.

This clone has only a few counts. The rearrangement joins TRBV7-9 to TRBJ2-2, with D uncertain. This CDR3 has 15 residues. Trimming stripped 1 base from V and 6 bases from J, with 12 bases between. Germline lookup yields CDR1 SEHNR and CDR2 FQNEAQ (reference sequence). For the CDR3, the DNA is TGTGCCAGCAGCTTAGAAGGGATCCAGGCCGGGGAGCTGTTTTTT. This encodes CASSLEGIQAGELFF.

The rearrangement uses TRBV9 and TRBJ2-1; possibly TRBD2 for D (6 bases). Trimming removed 2 bases at V and 9 bases at J, with 12 bases between. The CDR3 consists of 13 residues. Germline values: CDR1 SGDLS, CDR2 YYNGEE. In DNA form, the CDR3 reads TGTGCCAGCAGCGTGGGCCTGGAGGGTGAGCAGTTCTTC. Protein: CASSVGLEGEQFF.

CDR3 coding DNA: TGTGCCAGCAGCTTAGGGCAGCAGTACACTGAAGCTTTCTTT. Its protein is CASSLGQQYTEAFF. The chain is built from TRBV11-3 and TRBJ1-1; the D is unclear. This CDR3 contains 14 residues. CDR1 and CDR2 (germline): SGHNT, YENEEA. V was shortened by 1 base and J by 3 bases, with 9 bases between the two germline ends.

The V gene is TRBV9, the J gene TRBJ2-7, with D maybe TRBD2 (7 bases). Germline CDR1 reads SGDLS; CDR2 reads YYNGEE. Trimming pared 0 bases from V and 2 bases from J, leaving 12 bases between. The CDR3 runs to 15 residues. CDR3 nucleotides: TGTGCCAGCAGCGTAGGTCGCGGGGGCACCTACGAGCAGTACTTC. Translation: CASSVGRGGTYEQYF.

The J gene is TRBJ1-1, the V gene TRBV5-1; a weak D match, TRBD1 (5 bases). CDR3 size: 18 residues. The V and J ends lost 3 bases and 0 bases respectively, with 21 bases between them. The V gene's germline CDR1 is SGHRS and CDR2 YFSETQ. CDR3 amino acids: CASSSVSMGRVMNTEAFF. CDR3 DNA sequence: TGCGCCAGCAGCTCCGTCTCAATGGGGCGAGTCATGAACACTGAAGCTTTCTTT.

This clone was detected once. The chain couples TRBV28 to TRBJ2-2; 7 positions agree with TRBD2. The CDR3 runs 16 residues. Trimming removed 2 bases from V and 0 bases from J; junction bases left unmatched: 3. The germline gives CDR1 MDHEN, CDR2 SYDVKM. The CDR3 protein is CASSLRLAANTGELFF. The DNA for the CDR3 is TGTGCCAGCAGTTTACGGCTAGCGGCGAACACCGGGGAGCTGTTTTTT.

The chain recombines TRBV29-1 with TRBJ2-5; possibly TRBD1 or TRBD2 for D (6 bases each). This CDR3 has 14 residues. The V end lost 7 bases, the J end lost 5 bases, and 20 bases lay between the germline ends. Germline CDR1 and CDR2: SQVTM and ANQGSEA. The chain's CDR3 is CSAGYGGRWETQYF. The CDR3 DNA is TGCAGCGCTGGTTATGGGGGGCGTTGGGAGACCCAGTACTTC.

This clone was detected a few times. The chain employs TRBV6-2 or TRBV6-3 and TRBJ1-1; the D is unclear. Per germline, CDR1 MNHEY and CDR2 SVGEGT. This CDR3 is built from 14 residues. V lost 4 bases, J lost 5 bases, and 14 bases lay in between. The CDR3 loop is CASSWSRGETEAFF. As DNA, the CDR3 is TGTGCCAGCAGTTGGTCCCGAGGAGAAACTGAAGCTTTCTTT.

The J gene is TRBJ1-1, the V gene TRBV29-1, with D uncertain. Germline-derived CDR1 and CDR2 are SQVTM and ANQGSEA. With 3 bases removed from V and 10 bases from J, the gap between germline ends came to 18 bases. The CDR3 sequence is 13 residues long. The CDR3 DNA reads TGCAGCGTTGATGACCCCTCGGGAGCTGGAGCTTTCTTT. Its protein is CSVDDPSGAGAFF.

The chain is built from TRBV19 and TRBJ1-2, with D unclear. The CDR3 has 12 residues. The V end was cut by 3 bases, the J end by 8 bases, with 10 bases between. Germline values: CDR1 LNHDA, CDR2 SQIVND (reference sequence). The CDR3 region is CASSMAALGYTF. The CDR3 DNA reads as TGTGCCAGTAGTATGGCCGCCCTCGGCTACACCTTC.

The V call is TRBV4-3, the J call TRBJ1-1; tentatively, D is TRBD1 (5 bases). CDR3 length: 14 amino acids. Looked up from germline, CDR1 is LGHNA and CDR2 is YSLEER. Between the trimmed V and J ends, which lost 3 bases and 1 base, there was a span of 9 bases. This CDR3 reads CASSQGVPNTEAFF. The CDR3 coding sequence is TGCGCCAGCAGCCAGGGGGTACCGAACACTGAAGCTTTCTTT.

The J gene is TRBJ1-1, the V gene TRBV30; D possibly corresponds to TRBD1 (6 bases). CDR1 is GTSNPN and CDR2 is SVGIG in the germline V gene (reference sequence). Trimming stripped 1 base from V and 3 bases from J, with 18 bases between. The CDR3 length is 16 residues. CDR3 in DNA: TGTGCCTGGAGTGCTTGGGGCGGGGGGCTATACACTGAAGCTTTCTTT. Translated, it gives CAWSAWGGGLYTEAFF.

The chain uses TRBV1 and TRBJ2-3; the DNA was not compared with TRBD2, the D call given in the table. TRBV1 is a recognized pseudogene. CDR3 length equals 17 residues. CDR3 bases: TGCACCAGCAGCCAAGAAGGGCTAGCGGGATGGACAGATACGCAGTATTTT. It yields the protein CTSSQEGLAGWTDTQYF.

The chain is built from TRBV12-5 and TRBJ1-1; the match to TRBD1 covers 7 bases. This CDR3 has 15 residues. Germline V CDR1 and CDR2: LGHNT, FRNRAP. With V trimmed by 1 base and J by 1 base, 3 bases remained unmatched. In DNA, the CDR3 is TGTGCTAGTGGTTTGGGGACAGGAGGGAACACTGAAGCTTTCTTT. Amino acids: CASGLGTGGNTEAFF. Full variable domain (remainder filled in from reference TRBV12-5 and TRBJ1-1): DARVTQTPRHKVTEMGQEVTMRCQPILGHNTVFWYRQTMMQGLELLAYFRNRAPLDDSGMPKDRFSAEMPDATLATLKIQPSEPRDSAVYFCASGLGTGGNTEAFFGQGTRLTVV.

DNA for the CDR3: TGTGCCAGCAGGAGCGGATACAATGAGCAGTTCTTC. Translating gives CASRSGYNEQFF. The rearrangement uses TRBV27 and TRBJ2-1, with D possibly TRBD2 on 5 matching bases. Trimming removed 6 bases at V and 4 bases at J, with 7 bases between. CDR1 and CDR2 (germline): MNHEY, SMNVEV (reference sequence). CDR3 length: 12 residues.

The CDR3 DNA reads TGTGCCAGTACCAGGAGTCGAGTTGGCTTAGATACGCAGTATTTT. It encodes CASTRSRVGLDTQYF. The chain joins TRBV19 to TRBJ2-3; D call uncertain. V lost 7 bases to trimming and J lost 5 bases, with 19 bases between them. From germline, CDR1 is LNHDA and CDR2 SQIVND (reference sequence). This CDR3 has 15 amino acids.

The V call is TRBV6-5, the J call TRBJ2-4; no clear D. Trimming stripped 5 bases from V and 0 bases from J, with 11 bases between. The CDR3 spans 15 residues. CDR1 MNHEY and CDR2 SVGAGI come from the germline V gene. The CDR3 sequence: CASSRRNLAKNIQYF. CDR3 sequence (DNA): TGTGCCAGCAGTCGAAGAAACCTAGCCAAAAACATTCAGTACTTC.

The V call is TRBV18, the J call TRBJ2-3; D is unresolved. The CDR3 covers 13 residues. In germline, CDR1 is KGHSH, CDR2 LQKENI. V gave up 6 bases and J gave up 3 bases, with 10 bases separating them. In nucleotides, the CDR3 is TGTGCCAGCTCCCTGAGCCTGACAGATACGCAGTATTTT. Translating it yields CASSLSLTDTQYF.

The V call is TRBV25-1, the J call TRBJ1-1; D gene unclear. Trimming removed 7 bases at V and 1 base at J, with 13 bases between. This CDR3 is 14 amino acids long. CDR1 and CDR2 from the germline V gene are MGHDK and SYGVNS. As DNA, the CDR3 is TGTGCCAGCACCTATGGTGGGGAGAACACTGAAGCTTTCTTT. This sequence encodes CASTYGGENTEAFF.

The V call is TRBV28, the J call TRBJ2-5, with 8 bases aligning to TRBD2. This CDR3 spans 17 amino acids. V trimming: 5 bases; J trimming: 5 bases; junction bases outside the gene matches: 16. Looked up from germline, CDR1 is MDHEN and CDR2 is SYDVKM. The CDR3 bases are TGTGCCAGCAGTCCCCGGGGCAGCGGGAGTTTCGTGGAGACCCAGTACTTC. This sequence encodes CASSPRGSGSFVETQYF.

V and J are TRBV11-2 and TRBJ2-3, with a tentative D call TRBD2 (6 bases). Germline CDR1 is SGHAT and CDR2 is FQNNGV. The CDR3 sequence is 16 residues long. Trimming shortened V by 4 bases and J by 6 bases, and 20 bases separated the two germline ends. CDR3 in amino acids: CASSSVGGRRVDTQYF. The CDR3 region has the DNA TGTGCCAGCAGCTCCGTGGGGGGACGAAGGGTGGATACGCAGTATTTT.

The chain carries TRBV6-5 and TRBJ2-7; no definite D call. The germline V gene has CDR1 MNHEY and CDR2 SVGAGI. The V end was cut by 2 bases, the J end by 7 bases, with 6 bases between. The CDR3 is made up of 11 amino acids. The CDR3 sequence is CASSYGMEQYF. In DNA form, the CDR3 reads TGTGCCAGCAGTTACGGGATGGAGCAGTACTTC.